The rows below give T cell receptor beta chains drawn from one sample of a study of preoperative IRX-2 immunotherapy in early breast cancer. Sequencing used immunoSEQ multiplex PCR; TCRdb keeps in-frame clones, though not all of them. The data contain roughly 13,000 clones, roughly 91% of them singletons. The specimen was taken from a patient treated with IRX-2 immunotherapy. The source is a human donor with breast cancer. Each CDR3 is given with its conserved first and last residue. D genes are given only for firm matches. Size is stated for part of the rows, as once, few or many counts, or as a class when the clone is expanded.

V gene: TRBV6-5; J gene: TRBJ2-7; D gene: -; clone size: -; CDR3 DNA: TGTGCCAGCAGTTACTCGGTCGGTCGCAGTGCCTACGAGCAGTACTTC; CDR3 protein: CASSYSVGRSAYEQYF
V gene: TRBV10-2; J gene: TRBJ1-1; D gene: TRBD1; clone size: -; CDR3 DNA: TGCGCCAGTTCGAGTGAGGACAGGGTTACTGAAGCTTTCTTT; CDR3 protein: CASSSEDRVTEAFF
V gene: TRBV11-2; J gene: TRBJ2-1; D gene: -; clone size: -; CDR3 DNA: TGTGCCAGCAGCCCGATTCGGAATGAGCAGTTCTTC; CDR3 protein: CASSPIRNEQFF
V gene: TRBV19; J gene: TRBJ2-1; D gene: -; clone size: -; CDR3 DNA: TGTGCCAGTAGCCTTTTCAATGAGCAGTTCTTC; CDR3 protein: CASSLFNEQFF
V gene: TRBV4-2; J gene: TRBJ1-3; D gene: -; clone size: -; CDR3 DNA: TGTGCCAGCAGCCAAGATGTAGGGTCGTACACCATATATTTT; CDR3 protein: CASSQDVGSYTIYF
V gene: TRBV6-5; J gene: TRBJ1-4; D gene: TRBD1; clone size: -; CDR3 DNA: TGTGCCAGCAGTTATCGGACAGGGGAGAATGAAAAACTGTTTTTT; CDR3 protein: CASSYRTGENEKLFF
V gene: TRBV9; J gene: TRBJ1-3; D gene: -; clone size: -; CDR3 DNA: TGTGCCAGCAGCCCCGGAGGCACGGGGGGAAACACCATATATTTT; CDR3 protein: CASSPGGTGGNTIYF
V gene: TRBV6-1; J gene: TRBJ2-3; D gene: -; clone size: large; CDR3 DNA: TGTGCCAGCAGTGAACGGCAGGGCCTACTCACAGATACGCAGTATTTT; CDR3 protein: CASSERQGLLTDTQYF
V gene: TRBV7-9; J gene: TRBJ2-3; D gene: -; clone size: once; CDR3 DNA: TGTGCCAGCACCCCAGGGTGGTCTGGCACAGATACGCAGTATTTT; CDR3 protein: CASTPGWSGTDTQYF
V gene: TRBV5-1; J gene: TRBJ2-1; D gene: -; clone size: -; CDR3 DNA: TGCGCCAGCAGCTGGGGGCTTTACAATGAGCAGTTCTTC; CDR3 protein: CASSWGLYNEQFF
V gene: TRBV18; J gene: TRBJ2-3; D gene: TRBD1; clone size: -; CDR3 DNA: TGTGCCAGCTCACAACAGGGGAATGGCGTAGATACGCAGTATTTT; CDR3 protein: CASSQQGNGVDTQYF
V gene: TRBV2; J gene: TRBJ1-4; D gene: TRBD1; clone size: -; CDR3 DNA: TGTGCCAGCAGTGGAAGGACAGGGAAAAATGAAAAACTGTTTTTT; CDR3 protein: CASSGRTGKNEKLFF
V gene: TRBV6-1; J gene: TRBJ2-1; D gene: TRBD2; clone size: -; CDR3 DNA: TGTGCCAGCAGTGATCTGCCACTAGCGGGGGGTTACAATGAGCAGTTCTTC; CDR3 protein: CASSDLPLAGGYNEQFF
V gene: TRBV6-1; J gene: TRBJ1-5; D gene: -; clone size: -; CDR3 DNA: TGTGCCAGCAGTGAAGGTGGGTTGCGGCATTTT; CDR3 protein: CASSEGGLRHF
V gene: TRBV7-8; J gene: TRBJ1-5; D gene: -; clone size: -; CDR3 DNA: TGTGCCAGCAGCCCCAACAGAAAAAGTCAGCCCCAGCATTTT; CDR3 protein: CASSPNRKSQPQHF
V gene: TRBV28; J gene: TRBJ1-1; D gene: -; clone size: once; CDR3 DNA: TGTGCCAGCAGTTTTGGGGGAGTTGAAGCTTTCTTT; CDR3 protein: CASSFGGVEAFF
V gene: TRBV18; J gene: TRBJ2-4; D gene: TRBD2; clone size: -; CDR3 DNA: TGTGCCAGCTCACCGAGGACTAGCGGGGGAGCGATAAAAAGTAACATTCAGTACTTC; CDR3 protein: CASSPRTSGGAIKSNIQYF
V gene: TRBV11-1; J gene: TRBJ2-1; D gene: TRBD2; clone size: -; CDR3 DNA: TGTGCCAGCAGCCCCTCTAGCGGCCTCTACAATGAGCAGTTCTTC; CDR3 protein: CASSPSSGLYNEQFF
V gene: TRBV27; J gene: TRBJ1-2; D gene: TRBD1; clone size: once; CDR3 DNA: TGTGCCAGCAGTCCTCCGACAGGGAACTATGGCTACACCTTC; CDR3 protein: CASSPPTGNYGYTF
V gene: TRBV28; J gene: TRBJ2-1; D gene: -; clone size: -; CDR3 DNA: TGTGCCAGCAGTTTTTCGGCACTACAGCAGTTCTTC; CDR3 protein: CASSFSALQQFF
V gene: TRBV5-1; J gene: TRBJ2-3; D gene: TRBD1; clone size: -; CDR3 DNA: TGCGCCAGCAGCTTAGGCAGGGGGATAGACACAGATACGCAGTATTTT; CDR3 protein: CASSLGRGIDTDTQYF
V gene: TRBV5-1; J gene: TRBJ2-6; D gene: -; clone size: -; CDR3 DNA: TGCGCCAGCAGCGTGGACGGAATGAGCTCTGGGGCCAACGTCCTGACTTTC; CDR3 protein: CASSVDGMSSGANVLTF
V gene: TRBV30; J gene: TRBJ1-6; D gene: -; clone size: -; CDR3 DNA: TGTGCCTGGAATAGCCTGGACGGTAATTCACCCCTCCACTTT; CDR3 protein: CAWNSLDGNSPLHF
V gene: TRBV30; J gene: TRBJ2-3; D gene: TRBD2; clone size: -; CDR3 DNA: TGTGCCTGGAGTGTAGGGACTAAGGATACGCAGTATTTT; CDR3 protein: CAWSVGTKDTQYF